This TCR beta chain emerged from a study of blood T cell repertoires in COVID-19 (TCRdb year 2020). Concerning the study at large: Samples covering the acute and convalescent phases of COVID-19 were provided by collaborators in the United States, Italy and Spain. Samples came from the ongoing ImmuneRACE study (first 160 participants) plus 1,254 subjects from 6 global collaborators. Where available, HLA class I and class II types were obtained from metadata supplied by the sample provider rather than from assay-based typing. Nearly every sample came with metadata listing a de-identified subject ID, COVID-19 status, age in years and sex. Deeply sampled blood TCRbeta repertoires from subjects exposed to, actively infected with, or recovered from COVID-19 were included in the dataset. The repertoires were released in a freely available public database intended as a resource for research on the immune response to SARS-CoV-2. The prospective study material was composed of cDNA or gDNA derived from T cells, B-cell-depleted T cells, or PBMCs. Beyond this particular receptor, the publication reports: How much clinical and demographic metadata was included differed by source and by participant, and the metadata was provided uncurated.

One collaborating source in Seattle enrolled patients while the patients were actively infected and followed the patients over time throughout the course of disease. Whole blood was collected in K2EDTA tubes by collaborating institutions according to the institutions' own protocols. For TCRbeta analysis, collaborators shipped samples in one of three forms: frozen whole blood, isolated PBMCs, or DNA extracted from either of those sample types. Trimming at the junction amounts to 0 bases on V and 6 bases on J, and the germline ends lie 9 bases apart. From a lookup of the germline V gene (reference sequence), CDR1 and CDR2 are SGHKS and YYEKEE. Including cysteine and phenylalanine, the CDR3 has 13 amino acids. Solely the CDR3 DNA is kept, with 39 bases framed from the first base. With respect to this clone: The antigen this receptor binds is unknown. No base quality values were provided; no much bigger clone lies one nucleotide off.

The immunoSEQ Assay, a bias-controlled multiplex PCR, was used to amplify TCRbeta CDR3 regions from genomic DNA. Under the source paper's analysis protocol: The number of nucleated cells in each sample was estimated from the amplification of reference gene primers within the assay. To quantify the absolute abundance of each unique TCRbeta CDR3 rearrangement, sequence reads were collapsed and filtered. For each sample, productive Simpson clonality was calculated by taking the square root of Simpson's diversity index across productive rearrangements. Imported from immuneACCESS, the table was reduced by TCRdb to in-frame sequences with V and J called. These copies leave out some clones; in studies compared against another copy, an unresolved V gene accounts for under half, and the cause of the remainder is not known. The DNA was the basis for D and trimming; V, J and clone size are from that table. The table for this sample lists 250,000 to 300,000 clones; about 86% of them were counted only once. The ten largest clonotypes hold 12% of the sample.

Specimen: peripheral blood. This chain joins TRBV5-5 to TRBJ1-2, with the D gene not clear enough to name. This TCR came from a woman aged 30 to 39 with COVID-19, enrolled during active disease. The nucleotide sequence is given as TGTGCCAGCAGCTTGGAATTTCTTGATGGCTACACCTTC. It encodes CASSLEFLDGYTF.